This TCR beta chain is drawn from a study of PD-1 blockade in mismatch repair-deficient tumors (dated by TCRdb to about 2017). General notes on the study: The trial enrolled about 90 consecutive patients with roughly 11 mismatch repair-deficient cancer types between late 2013 and 2016, all previously treated and progressing. Deep sequencing of TCR CDR3 regions was used to track tumor-associated T cell clones in peripheral blood of patients responding to PD-1 blockade.

This clone was detected only a few times. This receptor's antigen is unknown. No base-level quality is on record; no much larger clone is a single base apart. Library generation was performed with the immunoSEQ multiplex PCR assay. This immuneACCESS table, as held by TCRdb, lists in-frame sequences with V and J called but not all clones. Of the missing ones, under half trace to an unresolved V gene in checked studies; the others have no known cause. This sample lists around 51,000 clones; 81% were detected once. The top ten clonotypes cover roughly 8.8% of the sample. The junction carries 18 bases between V and J, which are trimmed by 2 bases and 4 bases respectively. The germline V gene gives CDR1 as MRHNA and CDR2 as SNTAGT. The CDR3, from cysteine to phenylalanine, totals 17 residues. The DNA shown is the 51-base CDR3, in frame from base 1. Mismatch repair deficiency was established in every enrolled patient by polymerase chain reaction or immunohistochemistry. TCR sequencing was carried out for a few patients who responded to pembrolizumab therapy. The phase II trial prospectively tested pembrolizumab PD-1 blockade in advanced mismatch repair-deficient cancers regardless of tissue of origin. Peripheral blood T cell samples were collected serially, before PD-1 blockade began and at several time points afterward. The timing of each blood sample was reported as weeks after the first dose of pembrolizumab.

The research as a whole found: After pembrolizumab, tumor-resident clones, which were often undetectable in blood before treatment, expanded rapidly and then contracted, generally ahead of radiologic responses.

The receptor was isolated from an adult with mismatch repair-deficient cancer. The V and J segments used are TRBV6-4 and TRBJ1-5; the D gene is perhaps TRBD1, from 5 matching bases. The sample was peripheral blood, taken 20 weeks after starting pembrolizumab. Read as DNA, the sequence is TGTGCCAGCAGTGACATCCTTAGGGGAAAGGGGAATCAGCCCCAGCATTTT. Its protein product is CASSDILRGKGNQPQHF.